The entry below describes one T cell receptor (beta chain). What it binds is unknown. The source of the sample is a study of CD8+CD57+ T cells in acquired aplastic anemia. In the study overall: The mean DNA yield obtained from sorted CD4+ and CD8+ cells came to approximately 3 ug. Notes on the study in general: Between the patient and control groups, CD8+ Simpson's diversity did not differ significantly. Researchers report that some 31 CD8+ CDR3 sequences appeared in both patients and controls.

Investigators profiled TCR beta VDJ and CDR3 from genomic DNA template. TCRdb recomputed calls from the reads with MiXCR, one row per CDR3 protein. The sample gives more than 250,000 distinct CDR3 sequences, approximately 57% of which show up once; roughly 8% is in the top ten. V shed 9 bases, J shed 5 bases, and the junction held 8 bases outside the gene matches. CDR3 length: 14 amino acids. CDR1 is LNHDA and CDR2 is SQIVND in the germline V gene (reference sequence). The chain is built from TRBV19 and TRBJ2-1; 9 nucleotides line up with TRBD1. The sequence derives from a human donor with severe aplastic anemia or a healthy control (not recorded which). Sequenced: sorted CD4+, CD8+, or CD8+CD57+ T cells (not recorded which) from PBMCs. In DNA form, the CDR3 reads TGTGCCAGCGGGGGACAGGGAACCAACAATGAGCAGTTCTTC. Protein product: CASGGQGTNNEQFF. Drawing the rest from reference TRBV19 and TRBJ2-1, the complete variable domain is DGGITQSPKYLFRKEGQNVTLSCEQNLNHDAMYWYRQDPGQGLRLIYYSQIVNDFQKGDIAEGYSVSREKKESFPLTVTSAQKNPTAFYLCASGGQGTNNEQFFGPGTRLTVL.